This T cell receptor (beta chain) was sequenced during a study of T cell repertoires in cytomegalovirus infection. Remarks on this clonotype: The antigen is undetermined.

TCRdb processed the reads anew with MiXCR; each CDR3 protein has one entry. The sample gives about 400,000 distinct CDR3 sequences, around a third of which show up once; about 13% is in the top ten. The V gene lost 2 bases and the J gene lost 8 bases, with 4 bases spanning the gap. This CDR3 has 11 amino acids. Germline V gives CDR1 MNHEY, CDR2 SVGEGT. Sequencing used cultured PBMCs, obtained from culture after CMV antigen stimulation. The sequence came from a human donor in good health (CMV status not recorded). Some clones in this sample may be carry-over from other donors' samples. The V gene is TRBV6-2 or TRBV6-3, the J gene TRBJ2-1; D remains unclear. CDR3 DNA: TGTGCCAGCAGTTACCCCCATGAGCAGTTCTTC. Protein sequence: CASSYPHEQFF.